In this sample, the clone carrying this T cell receptor beta chain turned up a few times. The data were obtained in a study of blood T cell repertoires in COVID-19. Study-wide context: Nucleic acid was either cDNA or gDNA, and it came from T cells, B-cell-depleted T cells, or PBMCs.

Sequenced by immunoSEQ multiplex PCR; TCRdb stores in-frame clones only, minus some. The sample records 99,000 or so clones, 65% to 80% being singletons. CDR1 is MDHEN and CDR2 is SYDVKM in the germline V gene. This CDR3 has 15 amino acids. V was trimmed by 8 bases and J by 6 bases, leaving 22 bases between them. This TCR was recovered from a woman aged 70-85 years with acute or convalescent COVID-19. The sample taken for sequencing was peripheral blood. The V call is TRBV28, the J call TRBJ1-2; D perhaps matches TRBD1 (6 bases). Here the CDR3 reads CASGSLVGGAHGYTF. CDR3 bases: TGTGCCAGCGGCTCCCTAGTAGGGGGGGCCCATGGCTACACCTTC.